A selection of T cell receptor beta chains follows, all from one sample in a study of CD8 T cells in ankylosing spondylitis. TCRdb re-analysed the 5' RACE reads in MiXCR, keeping a single row per CDR3 protein. The sample consists of over 100,000 distinct CDR3 sequences, about an eighth of them appearing once. Sequencing input: blood, either unsorted or a sorted T cell fraction (not recorded which). These receptors were collected from a female donor with ankylosing spondylitis or in good health (not recorded which). Both conserved end residues are part of each CDR3. A D gene is named only where the DNA matches it firmly. Where a row states a size, it is once, few, many or the class of an expanded clone; other rows omit it.

V gene: TRBV7-9; J gene: TRBJ2-1; clone size: many; D gene: TRBD2; CDR3 protein: CASQSRLAGPNEQFF; CDR3 DNA: TGTGCCAGCCAGTCGCGGCTAGCGGGACCAAATGAGCAGTTCTTC
V gene: TRBV29-1; J gene: TRBJ1-6; clone size: many; D gene: TRBD1; CDR3 protein: CSGSTGNNSPLHF; CDR3 DNA: TGCAGCGGATCGACAGGGAATAATTCACCCCTCCACTTT
V gene: TRBV11-3; J gene: TRBJ1-1; clone size: many; D gene: -; CDR3 protein: CASSPGGEAAFF; CDR3 DNA: TGTGCCAGCAGCCCGGGGGGAGAGGCGGCTTTCTTT
V gene: TRBV12-3/TRBV12-4; J gene: TRBJ2-3; clone size: many; D gene: TRBD2; CDR3 protein: CASSGSSGTRDTQYF; CDR3 DNA: TGTGCCAGCAGTGGATCTAGCGGAACAAGGGATACGCAGTATTTT
V gene: TRBV14; J gene: TRBJ2-1; clone size: many; D gene: TRBD2; CDR3 protein: CASSQDWYTGLAGNNEQFF; CDR3 DNA: TGTGCCAGCAGCCAAGATTGGTACACGGGACTAGCGGGGAACAATGAGCAGTTCTTC
V gene: TRBV27; J gene: TRBJ1-2; clone size: many; D gene: -; CDR3 protein: CASSSTPAAAYGYTF; CDR3 DNA: TGTGCCAGCAGTTCAACCCCCGCAGCTGCCTATGGCTACACCTTC
V gene: TRBV5-1; J gene: TRBJ2-2; clone size: many; D gene: -; CDR3 protein: CASSSSLSTFANTGELFF; CDR3 DNA: TGCGCCAGCAGCTCATCTCTTTCGACGTTCGCGAACACCGGGGAGCTGTTTTTT
V gene: TRBV20-1; J gene: TRBJ2-4; clone size: many; D gene: -; CDR3 protein: CSLIRGDLNIQYF; CDR3 DNA: TGCAGCCTAATACGCGGGGACCTAAACATTCAGTACTTC
V gene: TRBV7-9; J gene: TRBJ1-1; clone size: many; D gene: -; CDR3 protein: CASSLVAATEAFF; CDR3 DNA: TGTGCCAGCAGCTTAGTGGCAGCGACTGAAGCTTTCTTT
V gene: TRBV15; J gene: TRBJ1-5; clone size: many; D gene: -; CDR3 protein: CATSRDQGKRIGQPQHF; CDR3 DNA: TGTGCCACCAGCAGAGATCAGGGGAAACGTATCGGTCAGCCCCAGCATTTT
V gene: TRBV5-1; J gene: TRBJ2-3; clone size: few; D gene: TRBD2; CDR3 protein: CASSLGLAGVLGDTQYF; CDR3 DNA: TGCGCCAGCAGCTTGGGGCTAGCGGGAGTGTTAGGAGATACGCAGTATTTT
V gene: TRBV11-2; J gene: TRBJ2-7; clone size: many; D gene: TRBD1; CDR3 protein: CASSLGDRTYEQYF; CDR3 DNA: TGTGCCAGCAGCCTAGGGGACAGAACCTACGAGCAGTACTTC
V gene: TRBV27; J gene: TRBJ2-7; clone size: many; D gene: TRBD1; CDR3 protein: CASRTGTGTREQYF; CDR3 DNA: TGTGCCAGCAGGACCGGGACAGGGACGAGGGAGCAGTACTTC
V gene: TRBV12-3/TRBV12-4; J gene: TRBJ1-5; clone size: many; D gene: TRBD1; CDR3 protein: CASSPPRTGWSNQPQHF; CDR3 DNA: TGTGCCAGCAGTCCCCCCCGGACAGGGTGGAGCAATCAGCCCCAGCATTTT
V gene: TRBV18; J gene: TRBJ1-1; clone size: many; D gene: TRBD1; CDR3 protein: CASSPTGDTEAFF; CDR3 DNA: TGTGCCAGCTCACCAACAGGGGACACTGAAGCTTTCTTT
V gene: TRBV5-6; J gene: TRBJ2-1; clone size: many; D gene: -; CDR3 protein: CASRGMESYNEQFF; CDR3 DNA: TGTGCCAGCAGGGGAATGGAGAGCTACAATGAGCAGTTCTTC
V gene: TRBV20-1; J gene: TRBJ2-7; clone size: many; D gene: TRBD2; CDR3 protein: CSAIAGRSSYEQYF; CDR3 DNA: TGCAGTGCCATAGCGGGACGTTCCTCCTACGAGCAGTACTTC
V gene: TRBV29-1; J gene: TRBJ1-1; clone size: many; D gene: TRBD1; CDR3 protein: CSVEDRGGTEAFF; CDR3 DNA: TGCAGCGTTGAAGACAGGGGGGGCACTGAAGCTTTCTTT
V gene: TRBV29-1; J gene: TRBJ2-7; clone size: few; D gene: TRBD2; CDR3 protein: CSVASRPSGALYEQYF; CDR3 DNA: TGCAGCGTTGCCTCCAGACCTAGCGGGGCTCTCTACGAGCAGTACTTC
V gene: TRBV19; J gene: TRBJ2-5; clone size: few; D gene: -; CDR3 protein: CASSRLNQETQYF; CDR3 DNA: TGTGCCAGTAGTCGGCTGAACCAAGAGACCCAGTACTTC
V gene: TRBV5-1; J gene: TRBJ2-7; clone size: many; D gene: -; CDR3 protein: CASSSPGPEQYF; CDR3 DNA: TGCGCCAGCAGTTCCCCGGGCCCCGAGCAGTACTTC
V gene: TRBV5-5; J gene: TRBJ1-2; clone size: few; D gene: -; CDR3 protein: CASSLSASLYNYGYTF; CDR3 DNA: TGTGCCAGCAGCTTGTCGGCAAGCTTATATAACTATGGCTACACCTTC
V gene: TRBV9; J gene: TRBJ2-7; clone size: many; D gene: -; CDR3 protein: CASSVGAEQYF; CDR3 DNA: TGTGCCAGCAGCGTAGGCGCTGAGCAGTACTTC
V gene: TRBV6-2/TRBV6-3; J gene: TRBJ2-2; clone size: -; D gene: -; CDR3 protein: CASSHPNTGELFF; CDR3 DNA: TGTGCCAGCAGTCACCCGAACACCGGGGAGCTGTTTTTT
V gene: TRBV7-9; J gene: TRBJ2-3; clone size: many; D gene: -; CDR3 protein: CASSLTLAADTQYF; CDR3 DNA: TGTGCCAGCAGCTTAACCCTAGCAGCAGATACGCAGTATTTT
V gene: TRBV7-6; J gene: TRBJ1-3; clone size: many; D gene: -; CDR3 protein: CASSPRGISGNTIYF; CDR3 DNA: TGTGCCAGCAGCCCCCGGGGGATCTCTGGAAACACCATATATTTT
V gene: TRBV4-1; J gene: TRBJ1-3; clone size: few; D gene: -; CDR3 protein: CASSPDRDTIYF; CDR3 DNA: TGCGCCAGCAGCCCGGACCGGGACACCATATATTTT
V gene: TRBV10-3; J gene: TRBJ1-2; clone size: many; D gene: -; CDR3 protein: CAITGLPGDGYTF; CDR3 DNA: TGTGCCATCACGGGACTCCCAGGAGATGGCTACACCTTC
V gene: TRBV7-8; J gene: TRBJ1-3; clone size: many; D gene: -; CDR3 protein: CASSLSLALSGNTIYF; CDR3 DNA: TGTGCCAGCAGCTTGTCACTGGCGCTCTCTGGAAACACCATATATTTT
V gene: TRBV23-1; J gene: TRBJ2-7; clone size: many; D gene: TRBD2; CDR3 protein: CASSHQLLAGESPSYEQYF; CDR3 DNA: TGCGCCAGCAGTCACCAACTACTAGCGGGAGAATCCCCCTCCTACGAGCAGTACTTC
V gene: TRBV29-1; J gene: TRBJ1-5; clone size: many; D gene: -; CDR3 protein: CSVEWDYNQPQHF; CDR3 DNA: TGCAGCGTTGAATGGGATTACAATCAGCCCCAGCATTTT
V gene: TRBV6-5; J gene: TRBJ2-3; clone size: few; D gene: TRBD2; CDR3 protein: CASSTRAGLTDTQYF; CDR3 DNA: TGTGCCAGCAGTACGCGAGCGGGGCTCACAGATACGCAGTATTTT
V gene: TRBV6-1; J gene: TRBJ2-1; clone size: -; D gene: -; CDR3 protein: CVYELAGRNEQFF; CDR3 DNA: TGTGTCTACGAATTGGCAGGTCGGAATGAGCAGTTCTTC
V gene: TRBV5-1; J gene: TRBJ2-3; clone size: many; D gene: TRBD1; CDR3 protein: CASSFGWDRDTQYF; CDR3 DNA: TGCGCCAGCAGCTTTGGTTGGGACAGAGATACGCAGTATTTT
V gene: TRBV20-1; J gene: TRBJ2-2; clone size: many; D gene: TRBD2; CDR3 protein: CSVLAGGAGELFF; CDR3 DNA: TGCAGTGTCTTAGCGGGAGGCGCCGGGGAGCTGTTTTTT
V gene: TRBV3-1; J gene: TRBJ2-2; clone size: many; D gene: -; CDR3 protein: CASSQGFWTGELFF; CDR3 DNA: TGTGCCAGCAGCCAGGGGTTCTGGACCGGGGAGCTGTTTTTT
V gene: TRBV5-1; J gene: TRBJ1-2; clone size: many; D gene: -; CDR3 protein: CASSLAGVYGYTF; CDR3 DNA: TGCGCCAGCAGCTTGGCCGGGGTCTATGGCTACACCTTC
V gene: TRBV5-1; J gene: TRBJ2-3; clone size: many; D gene: TRBD2; CDR3 protein: CASSSTGTSGRNTQYF; CDR3 DNA: TGCGCCAGCAGCTCAACCGGGACTAGCGGGAGGAATACGCAGTATTTT
V gene: TRBV20-1; J gene: TRBJ1-2; clone size: -; D gene: -; CDR3 protein: CSAWGRARGSSNYGYTF; CDR3 DNA: TGCAGTGCCTGGGGCCGGGCTAGGGGATCGTCGAACTATGGCTACACCTTC